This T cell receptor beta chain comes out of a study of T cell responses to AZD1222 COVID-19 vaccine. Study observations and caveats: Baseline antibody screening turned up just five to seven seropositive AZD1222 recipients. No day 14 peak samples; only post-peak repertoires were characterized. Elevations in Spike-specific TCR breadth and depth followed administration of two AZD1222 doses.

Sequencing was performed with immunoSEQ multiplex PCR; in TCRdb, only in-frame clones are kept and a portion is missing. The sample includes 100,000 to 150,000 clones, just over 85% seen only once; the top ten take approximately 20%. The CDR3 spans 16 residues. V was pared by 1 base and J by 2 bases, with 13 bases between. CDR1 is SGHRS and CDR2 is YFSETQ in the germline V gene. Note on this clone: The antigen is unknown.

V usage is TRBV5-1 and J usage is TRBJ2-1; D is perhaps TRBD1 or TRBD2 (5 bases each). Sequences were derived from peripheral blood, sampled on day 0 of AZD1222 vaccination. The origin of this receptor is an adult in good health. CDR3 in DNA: TGCGCCAGCAGCTTGTCCGGGACCGTTGCCTACAATGAGCAGTTCTTC. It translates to CASSLSGTVAYNEQFF.